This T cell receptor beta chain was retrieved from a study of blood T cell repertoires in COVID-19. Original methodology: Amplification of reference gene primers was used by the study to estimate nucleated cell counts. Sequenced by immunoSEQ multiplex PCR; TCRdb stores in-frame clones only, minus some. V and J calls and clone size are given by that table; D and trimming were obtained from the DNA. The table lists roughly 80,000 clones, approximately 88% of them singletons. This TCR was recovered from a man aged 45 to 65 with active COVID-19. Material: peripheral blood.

Here the CDR3 DNA reads TGTGCCAGCAGTTTAATGGACAGATGGAACATTCAGTACTTC. Translation gives CASSLMDRWNIQYF. This chain connects TRBV28 to TRBJ2-4; D might be TRBD1 (6 bases). This CDR3 has 14 residues. Per the germline V gene, CDR1 is MDHEN and CDR2 is SYDVKM. Trimming removed 2 bases from V and 7 bases from J, with 12 bases in between.